This T cell receptor beta chain stems from a study of early T cells in non-severe SARS-CoV-2 infection. Germline CDR1 DFQATT, CDR2 SNEGSKA (reference sequence). The CDR3 is made up of 12 amino acids. The germline V and J ends were trimmed by 4 bases and 6 bases, with 13 bases remaining between them. In its sample, this clonotype was seen a few times. TCRdb re-derived calls from the 5' RACE reads in MiXCR, one entry per CDR3 protein. The table has approximately 56,000 distinct CDR3 sequences, around a tenth seen once. The genes are TRBV20-1 and TRBJ2-7, with D possibly being TRBD1 (5 bases). The specimen sequenced was whole blood. This clonotype originated in an adult who was a healthcare worker with PCR-confirmed SARS-CoV-2 infection or an uninfected control (not recorded which). DNA for the CDR3: TGCAGTGCTAATCAAGGGGTTGGCGAGCAGTACTTC. It yields the protein CSANQGVGEQYF.